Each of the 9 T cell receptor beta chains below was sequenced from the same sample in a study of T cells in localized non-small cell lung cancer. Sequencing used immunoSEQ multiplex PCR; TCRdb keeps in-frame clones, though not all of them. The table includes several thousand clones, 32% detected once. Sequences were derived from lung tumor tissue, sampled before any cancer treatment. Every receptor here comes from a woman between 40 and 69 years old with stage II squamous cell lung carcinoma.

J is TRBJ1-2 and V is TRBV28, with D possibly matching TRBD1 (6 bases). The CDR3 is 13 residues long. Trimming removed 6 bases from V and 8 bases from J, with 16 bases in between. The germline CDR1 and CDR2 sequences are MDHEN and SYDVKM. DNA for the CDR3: TGTGCCAGCAGGAAGGGGGGATACGGCGGCTACACCTTC. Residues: CASRKGGYGGYTF.

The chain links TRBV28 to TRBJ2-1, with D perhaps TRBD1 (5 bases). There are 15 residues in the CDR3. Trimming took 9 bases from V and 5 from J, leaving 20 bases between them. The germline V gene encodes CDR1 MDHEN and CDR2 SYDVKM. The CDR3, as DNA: TGTGCCAGTTTGCCTGGGGCTAGAAATCACAATGAGCAGTTCTTC. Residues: CASLPGARNHNEQFF.

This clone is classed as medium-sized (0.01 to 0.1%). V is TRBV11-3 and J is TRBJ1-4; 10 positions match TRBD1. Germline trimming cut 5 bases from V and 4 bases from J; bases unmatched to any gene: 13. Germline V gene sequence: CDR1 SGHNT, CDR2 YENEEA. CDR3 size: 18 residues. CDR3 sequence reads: CASSPGTGAEGLNEKLFF. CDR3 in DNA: TGTGCCAGCAGCCCTGGGACAGGGGCGGAGGGGCTTAATGAAAAACTGTTTTTT. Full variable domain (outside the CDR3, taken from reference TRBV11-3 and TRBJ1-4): EAGVVQSPRYKIIEKKQPVAFWCNPISGHNTLYWYLQNLGQGPELLIRYENEEAVDDSQLPKDRFSAERLKGVDSTLKIQPAELGDSAVYLCASSPGTGAEGLNEKLFFGSGTQLSVL.

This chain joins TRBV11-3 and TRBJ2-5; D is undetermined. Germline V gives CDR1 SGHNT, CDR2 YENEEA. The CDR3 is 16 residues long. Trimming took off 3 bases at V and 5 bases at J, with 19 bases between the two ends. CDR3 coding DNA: TGTGCCAGCAGCTTGGAGAGCCCCACGGGCGGCGAGACCCAGTACTTC. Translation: CASSLESPTGGETQYF. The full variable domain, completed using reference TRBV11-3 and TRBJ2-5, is EAGVVQSPRYKIIEKKQPVAFWCNPISGHNTLYWYLQNLGQGPELLIRYENEEAVDDSQLPKDRFSAERLKGVDSTLKIQPAELGDSAVYLCASSLESPTGGETQYFGPGTRLLVL.

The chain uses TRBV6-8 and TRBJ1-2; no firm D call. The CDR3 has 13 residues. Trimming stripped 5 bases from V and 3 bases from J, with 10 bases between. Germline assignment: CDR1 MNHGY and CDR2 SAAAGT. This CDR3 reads CASSESQDYGYTF. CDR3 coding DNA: TGTGCCAGCAGTGAGAGCCAGGACTATGGCTACACCTTC.

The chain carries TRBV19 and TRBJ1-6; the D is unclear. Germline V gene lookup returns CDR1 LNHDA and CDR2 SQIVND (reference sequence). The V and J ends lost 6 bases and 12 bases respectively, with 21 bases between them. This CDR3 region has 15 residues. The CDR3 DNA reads TGTGCCAGTAGATCTGAAGGTCGAACCATTGTACCCCTCCACTTT. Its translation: CASRSEGRTIVPLHF.

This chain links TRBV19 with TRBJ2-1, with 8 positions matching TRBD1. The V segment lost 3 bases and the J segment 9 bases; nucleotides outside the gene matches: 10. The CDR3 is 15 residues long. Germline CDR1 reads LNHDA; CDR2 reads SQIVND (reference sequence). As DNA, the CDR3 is TGTGCCAGTAGTATCCCGAGACAGGGGAAAGTTGAGCAGTTCTTC. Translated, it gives CASSIPRQGKVEQFF. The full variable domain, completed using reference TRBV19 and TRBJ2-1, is DGGITQSPKYLFRKEGQNVTLSCEQNLNHDAMYWYRQDPGQGLRLIYYSQIVNDFQKGDIAEGYSVSREKKESFPLTVTSAQKNPTAFYLCASSIPRQGKVEQFFGPGTRLTVL.

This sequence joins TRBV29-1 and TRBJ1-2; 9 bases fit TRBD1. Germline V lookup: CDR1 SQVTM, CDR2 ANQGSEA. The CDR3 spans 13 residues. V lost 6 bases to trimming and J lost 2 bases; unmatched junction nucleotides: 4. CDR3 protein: CSVGTGMNYGYTF. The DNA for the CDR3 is TGCAGCGTGGGGACAGGGATGAACTATGGCTACACCTTC.

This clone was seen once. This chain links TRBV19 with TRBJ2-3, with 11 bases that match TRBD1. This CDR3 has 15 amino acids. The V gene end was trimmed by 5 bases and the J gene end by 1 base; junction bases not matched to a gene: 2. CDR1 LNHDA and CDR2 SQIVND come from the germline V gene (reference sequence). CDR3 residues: CASSPGQGGTDTQYF. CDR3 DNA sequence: TGTGCCAGTAGTCCGGGACAGGGGGGCACAGATACGCAGTATTTT.